These 30 T cell receptor beta chains were all obtained from the same sample, sequenced in a study of blood T cell repertoires in COVID-19. Sequencing was performed with immunoSEQ multiplex PCR; in TCRdb, only in-frame clones are kept and a portion is missing. The table records about 89,000 clones, around nine tenths of them present only once. Sequences were obtained from peripheral blood. The receptors here all came from an elderly man with active or convalescent COVID-19.

The chain employs TRBV27 and TRBJ2-7; possible D gene TRBD1, 6 bases. Germline-derived CDR1 and CDR2 are MNHEY and SMNVEV (reference sequence). Trimming took 7 bases from V and 0 from J, leaving 10 bases between them. This CDR3 has 13 amino acids. The CDR3 sequence is CASTGAPSYEQYF. In DNA, the CDR3 is TGTGCCAGCACAGGGGCCCCCTCCTACGAGCAGTACTTC.

In its sample, this clone was seen once. The chain joins TRBV5-1 to TRBJ2-5; D perhaps matches TRBD2 (5 bases). Germline lookup yields CDR1 SGHRS and CDR2 YFSETQ. V was trimmed by 0 bases and J by 2 bases, leaving 14 bases between them. This CDR3 has 16 amino acids. CDR3 DNA sequence: TGCGCCAGCAGCTTGGGTGAAGGGAGAGTACAAGAGACCCAGTACTTC. Translated, it gives CASSLGEGRVQETQYF.

CDR3 nucleotide sequence: TGTGCCAGCAGCTTGTCTAGGGGAGGCTCTGGAAACACCATATATTTT. Its translation: CASSLSRGGSGNTIYF. The chain recombines TRBV5-6 with TRBJ1-3, with a weak D call TRBD1 (5 bases). The CDR3 extends over 16 amino acids. Germline V gene sequence: CDR1 SGHDT, CDR2 YYEEEE. The germline V and J ends were trimmed by 1 base and 0 bases, with 11 bases remaining between them.

This clone was picked up one time. The chain is built from TRBV28 and TRBJ2-1; 13 nucleotides line up with TRBD2. V was pared by 6 bases and J by 6 bases, with 8 bases of the junction left unmatched. CDR1 and CDR2 (germline): MDHEN, SYDVKM. CDR3 length: 16 amino acids. The CDR3 protein is CASRVRTSGRPNEQFF. The CDR3 DNA follows: TGTGCCAGCAGGGTCCGGACTAGCGGGAGACCCAATGAGCAGTTCTTC.

The chain has TRBV6-4 and TRBJ1-6; D remains unclear. In germline, CDR1 is MRHNA, CDR2 SNTAGT. This CDR3 has 13 residues. The V end lost 0 bases, the J end lost 8 bases, and 5 bases lay between the germline ends. The CDR3 spells CASSDSADSPLHF. CDR3 DNA sequence: TGTGCCAGCAGTGACTCGGCGGATTCACCCCTCCACTTT.

The genes are TRBV24-1 and TRBJ2-1, with 10 nucleotides matching TRBD2. This CDR3 spans 16 amino acids. CDR1 is KGHDR, CDR2 SFDVKD, per germline. The J segment lost 9 bases and the V segment lost 1 base, leaving 8 bases of the junction unmatched. The CDR3 reads CATSDFPSGSPSEQFF. The CDR3 DNA sequence: TGTGCCACCAGTGATTTTCCTAGCGGGAGCCCCAGTGAGCAGTTCTTC.

The chain links TRBV18 to TRBJ1-3; a weak D match, TRBD1 (5 bases). The CDR3 runs 16 residues. Trimming shortened V by 0 bases and J by 2 bases, and 11 bases separated the two germline ends. Germline V gene lookup returns CDR1 KGHSH and CDR2 LQKENI. The CDR3 is CASSPPPGQAGNTIYF. The CDR3 DNA reads as TGTGCCAGCTCACCACCTCCCGGACAAGCTGGAAACACCATATATTTT.

V is TRBV6-2 or TRBV6-3 and J is TRBJ2-5, with TRBD2 identical over 12 bases. V lost 6 bases and J lost 4; bases outside the gene matches: 6. The germline gives CDR1 MNHEY, CDR2 SVGEGT. This CDR3 has 15 residues. CDR3 nucleotide sequence: TGTGCCAGCAGCAAGACTAGCGGGAGATCAGAGACCCAGTACTTC. Its protein is CASSKTSGRSETQYF.

This clone was seen only once. The chain carries TRBV4-3 and TRBJ2-3; 8 bases are a match to TRBD1. The CDR3 is 16 residues long. Trimming cost V 0 bases and J 7 bases; bases outside gene matches: 9. The germline V gene encodes CDR1 LGHNA and CDR2 YSLEER. This CDR3 is CASSQDSGQGLYTQYF. The CDR3, as DNA: TGCGCCAGCAGCCAAGATAGCGGACAGGGCTTGTATACGCAGTATTTT.

This rearrangement joins TRBV14 to TRBJ1-6; D is ambiguous. Germline CDR1 and CDR2: SGHDN and FVKESK. This CDR3 comprises 14 residues. V lost 4 bases and J 3 bases, leaving 7 bases between the germline ends. The CDR3 nucleotides read TGTGCCAGCAGCCGGGCCCTCTATAATTCACCCCTCCACTTT. It translates to CASSRALYNSPLHF.

This clone turned up a few times. This chain links TRBV29-1 with TRBJ2-1, with 7 bases fitting TRBD1. V shed 2 bases and J 0 bases; nucleotides not matched to a gene: 4. Germline CDR1 is SQVTM and CDR2 is ANQGSEA. This CDR3 is built from 15 residues. CDR3 sequence reads: CSVERQGSSYNEQFF. CDR3 DNA: TGCAGCGTTGAAAGACAGGGTAGCTCCTACAATGAGCAGTTCTTC.

CDR3 protein: CASSSLAGNTGELFF. The CDR3, as DNA: TGTGCCAGCAGCTCCCTAGCGGGCAACACCGGGGAGCTGTTTTTT. This rearrangement joins TRBV7-8 to TRBJ2-2; the match to TRBD2 covers 8 bases. Germline-derived CDR1 and CDR2 are SGHVS and FQNEAQ. With V trimmed by 4 bases and J by 2 bases, 3 bases remained unmatched. The CDR3 is 15 amino acids.

The chain carries TRBV29-1 and TRBJ1-2; tentative D call: TRBD1 (5 bases). The CDR3 runs to 12 residues. Germline V gene lookup returns CDR1 SQVTM and CDR2 ANQGSEA. V lost 4 bases to trimming and J lost 6 bases, with 12 bases between them. The CDR3: CSVAGAKDGYTF. The DNA of the CDR3 is TGCAGCGTTGCTGGGGCGAAGGATGGCTACACCTTC.

The chain has TRBV5-1 and TRBJ2-5; 10 bases align to TRBD1. The CDR3 loop spans 14 amino acids. Germline V gene lookup returns CDR1 SGHRS and CDR2 YFSETQ. Trimming at V came to 3 bases and at J to 5 bases, leaving 4 bases not matched to a gene. The CDR3 DNA is TGCGCCAGCAGCTGGGACAGGGGCTTGGAGACCCAGTACTTC. Translated: CASSWDRGLETQYF.

This chain uses TRBV7-2 with TRBJ2-5, with D uncertain. The CDR3 totals 14 residues. Trimming took 0 bases from V and 5 from J, leaving 10 bases between them. Germline CDR1 is SGHTA and CDR2 is FQGNSA. The DNA for the CDR3 is TGTGCCAGCAGCTTAGCGTCGTTTCGGGAGACCCAGTACTTC. It is translated as CASSLASFRETQYF.

This clone occurred once. V usage is TRBV24-1 and J usage is TRBJ2-2, with D possibly being TRBD2 (6 bases). V was pared by 4 bases and J by 2 bases, with 16 bases between. CDR3 length equals 17 residues. Germline CDR1 KGHDR, CDR2 SFDVKD. The CDR3 DNA sequence: TGTGCCACCAGTGACCCTGACTTGCGGGGCAACACCGGGGAGCTGTTTTTT. Protein: CATSDPDLRGNTGELFF.

J is TRBJ1-1 and V is TRBV19; 7 bases fit TRBD1. Trimming cost V 6 bases and J 0 bases; bases outside gene matches: 10. This CDR3 is built from 16 residues. Germline assignment: CDR1 LNHDA and CDR2 SQIVND (reference sequence). The CDR3 sequence: CASSDRAGLLNTEAFF. CDR3 coding DNA: TGTGCCAGTAGCGACAGGGCGGGTCTACTGAACACTGAAGCTTTCTTT.

This clone occurred once. The chain links TRBV21-1 to TRBJ1-1. TRBV21-1 is reported as a pseudogene. The CDR3 consists of 15 residues. The CDR3 region is CASSKLAGEDTEAFF. The DNA of the CDR3 is TGTGCCAGCAGCAAATTAGCGGGGGAAGACACTGAAGCTTTCTTT.

This clone was detected once. The chain combines TRBV30 with TRBJ1-1, with D possibly matching TRBD1 (6 bases). Germline V gives CDR1 GTSNPN, CDR2 SVGIG (reference sequence). The CDR3 runs to 11 residues. Between the trimmed V and J ends, which lost 0 bases and 10 bases, there was a span of 9 bases. CDR3 in DNA: TGTGCCTGGAGTGTATCAGGGGCAGCTTTCTTT. Its protein product is CAWSVSGAAFF.

The chain uses TRBV5-1 and TRBJ2-1, with D possibly being TRBD1 (6 bases). From germline, CDR1 is SGHRS and CDR2 YFSETQ. Trimming removed 7 bases from V and 2 bases from J, with 13 bases in between. The CDR3 loop spans 14 amino acids. The CDR3 sequence: CASARDKTYNEQFF. CDR3 in DNA: TGCGCCAGCGCACGGGACAAGACCTACAATGAGCAGTTCTTC.

In DNA form, the CDR3 reads TGTGCCAGCAGTTACGGGCCTACTAGCGCTCGAGAGCAGTACTTC. Its protein product is CASSYGPTSAREQYF. V and J are TRBV6-2 or TRBV6-3 and TRBJ2-7, with 7 bases matching TRBD2. The V gene end was trimmed by 2 bases and the J gene end by 7 bases; junction bases not matched to a gene: 11. Germline CDR1 MNHEY, CDR2 SVGEGT. This CDR3 region has 15 residues.

The chain carries TRBV27 and TRBJ1-1, with 7 nucleotides matching TRBD1. CDR1 MNHEY and CDR2 SMNVEV come from the germline V gene (reference sequence). V dropped 5 bases and J dropped 4; count of bases not matched to a gene: 4. This CDR3 contains 13 residues. The CDR3 spells CASSRQGSTEAFF. The CDR3 DNA follows: TGTGCCAGCAGTCGACAGGGCTCCACTGAAGCTTTCTTT.

The rearrangement uses TRBV24-1 and TRBJ2-1; 11 positions match TRBD2. V lost 3 bases, J lost 10 bases, and 1 base stayed unmatched. Germline values: CDR1 KGHDR, CDR2 SFDVKD. The CDR3 has 13 amino acids. The CDR3 protein is CATSDRLAGEQFF. In DNA, the CDR3 is TGTGCCACCAGTGATCGACTAGCGGGAGAGCAGTTCTTC.

V is TRBV21-1 and J is TRBJ1-6; the table's D call, TRBD1, has no DNA check behind it. TRBV21-1 is deemed a pseudogene. CDR3 size: 16 residues. The CDR3 nucleotides read TGTGCCAGCATCGTTCGTCCAGACAGGAGTAATTCACCCCTCCACTTT. Residues: CASIVRPDRSNSPLHF.

V is TRBV19 and J is TRBJ2-5, with TRBD1 as a possible D gene (6 bases). This CDR3 is built from 15 residues. CDR1 and CDR2 (germline): LNHDA, SQIVND (reference sequence). The V and J ends lost 8 bases and 4 bases respectively, with 20 bases between them. This CDR3 is CASRRTAASGETQYF. CDR3 nucleotides: TGTGCCAGTCGGAGGACAGCTGCCTCCGGAGAGACCCAGTACTTC.

This clone occurred a few times. The chain is built from TRBV10-2 and TRBJ2-7; a weak D match, TRBD1 (5 bases). From germline, CDR1 is WSHSY and CDR2 SAAADI. The CDR3 covers 17 residues. Trimming removed 3 bases at V and 7 bases at J, with 25 bases between. The CDR3 reads CASSEGQGYITTGEQYF. DNA of the CDR3: TGCGCCAGCAGTGAAGGTCAGGGATATATCACTACTGGGGAGCAGTACTTC.

The rearrangement links TRBV14 to TRBJ2-7; D is undetermined. In germline, CDR1 is SGHDN, CDR2 FVKESK. This CDR3 comprises 13 residues. V lost 5 bases to trimming and J lost 6 bases, with 14 bases between them. The CDR3 region has the DNA TGTGCCAGCAGCGTTCGCCCATCGAGCGAGCAGTACTTC. It is translated as CASSVRPSSEQYF.

In this sample, this clone turned up a few times. The J gene is TRBJ2-5, the V gene TRBV10-3, with D maybe TRBD1 (5 bases). CDR3 length: 13 residues. Trimming left V 6 bases short and J 4 bases short, with 12 bases between. Germline assignment: CDR1 ENHRY and CDR2 SYGVKD. CDR3 loop: CAIRATAPETQYF. As DNA, the CDR3 is TGTGCCATCAGGGCGACAGCACCAGAGACCCAGTACTTC.

The chain is built from TRBV11-2 and TRBJ2-1; maybe TRBD1 (6 bases). CDR1 and CDR2 (germline): SGHAT, FQNNGV. This CDR3 has 15 residues. V was clipped by 5 bases and J by 4 bases, with 15 bases between them. This CDR3 reads CASSPMAGVYNEQFF. The CDR3 DNA follows: TGTGCCAGCAGCCCTATGGCAGGGGTATACAATGAGCAGTTCTTC.

The chain joins TRBV27 to TRBJ1-3; unclear D gene. The CDR3 is 13 residues long. The germline V gene encodes CDR1 MNHEY and CDR2 SMNVEV (reference sequence). Trimming stripped 4 bases from V and 4 bases from J, with 8 bases between. The CDR3 loop reads CASSYSPGNTIYF. The CDR3, as DNA: TGTGCCAGCAGTTACAGTCCGGGAAACACCATATATTTT.